Listed here is a single TCR beta chain. Its antigen remains unidentified. No base qualities exist here, and no much larger clone lies one base off it. The sequencer listed for this sample is Illumina HiSeq 2500. Quantitative 5'-RACE with molecular barcodes was the method used to prepare the TCR beta libraries. The original pipeline was this. To identify disease-linked TCR variants, a new computational method was used, one built on a probabilistic model of VDJ rearrangement. TCRdb reprocessed the public reads (quality trimming at Q25 with fastp, clone calling with MiXCR) and kept in-frame beta chains. A single entry per CDR3 protein holds the most common genes and DNA from its merged rows. Clone size and V and J calls follow TCRdb, not the original study. This sample is represented by about 250,000 distinct CDR3 sequences; approximately 8.4% of them were singletons. The ten largest account for more than 4.5% of the sample.

The data are from a study of CD8 T cells in ankylosing spondylitis (dated by TCRdb to about 2017). At the level of the whole study: The study set out to find disease-linked TCR variants by profiling T cell receptor beta repertoires in ankylosing spondylitis patients and healthy donors. Peripheral blood was sampled, and synovial fluid was additionally collected from ankylosing spondylitis patients. The full study cohort was made up of about two dozen ankylosing spondylitis patients and more than 90 healthy donors.

The CDR3 goes from the cysteine to the phenylalanine over 14 residues. The kept DNA is CDR3 alone, 42 bases in frame from the first base. CDR1 and CDR2 are read off the germline V gene as SGHTA and FQGNSA. The germline ends are 10 bases apart after V is trimmed by 4 bases and J by 1 base. Overall results and qualifications from the work: Blood from ankylosing spondylitis patients appeared to be characterized by a TCR beta motif composed of several highly homologous amino acid variants. Significant enrichment of the disease-linked clones was reported in matched synovial fluid samples from ankylosing spondylitis patients. Some TCR beta motif variants had previously been reported in synovial fluid and blood of reactive arthritis patients, which suggested common disease-initiation mechanisms. In peripheral blood, the disease-linked clones were found at relatively low frequencies and had a CD8+ phenotype.

The chain is encoded by TRBV7-2 joined to TRBJ2-5, with a tentative D gene TRBD1 over 5 matching bases. Sequenced input: blood, either unsorted or a sorted T cell fraction (not recorded which). The TCR sequence derives from a female donor with ankylosing spondylitis or in good health (not recorded which). The sequence in DNA is TGTGCCAGCAGCTCTTTAAGGGGCCAAGAGACCCAGTACTTC. It translates as CASSSLRGQETQYF.